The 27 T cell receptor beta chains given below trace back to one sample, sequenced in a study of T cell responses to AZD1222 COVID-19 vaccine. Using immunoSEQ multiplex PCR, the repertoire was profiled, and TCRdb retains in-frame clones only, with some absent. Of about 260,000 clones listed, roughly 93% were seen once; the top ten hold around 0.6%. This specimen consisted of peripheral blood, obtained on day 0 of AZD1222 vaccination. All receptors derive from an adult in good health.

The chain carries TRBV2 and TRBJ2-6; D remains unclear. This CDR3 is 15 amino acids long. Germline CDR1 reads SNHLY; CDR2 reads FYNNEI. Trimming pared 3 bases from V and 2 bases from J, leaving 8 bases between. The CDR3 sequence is CASSDEGAGANVLTF. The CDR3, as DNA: TGTGCCAGCAGTGACGAAGGCGCTGGGGCCAACGTCCTGACTTTC.

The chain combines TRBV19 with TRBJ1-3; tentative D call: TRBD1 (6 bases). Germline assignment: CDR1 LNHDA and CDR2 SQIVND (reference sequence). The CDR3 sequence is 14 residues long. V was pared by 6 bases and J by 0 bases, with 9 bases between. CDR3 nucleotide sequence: TGTGCCAGTAGATCGGGGGCCTCTGGAAACACCATATATTTT. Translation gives CASRSGASGNTIYF.

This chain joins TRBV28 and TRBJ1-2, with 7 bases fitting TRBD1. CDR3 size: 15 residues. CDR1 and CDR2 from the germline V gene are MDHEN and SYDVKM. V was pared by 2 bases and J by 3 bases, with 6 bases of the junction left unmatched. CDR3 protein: CASSLTGVAYYGYTF. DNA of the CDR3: TGTGCCAGCAGTTTAACAGGGGTAGCGTACTATGGCTACACCTTC.

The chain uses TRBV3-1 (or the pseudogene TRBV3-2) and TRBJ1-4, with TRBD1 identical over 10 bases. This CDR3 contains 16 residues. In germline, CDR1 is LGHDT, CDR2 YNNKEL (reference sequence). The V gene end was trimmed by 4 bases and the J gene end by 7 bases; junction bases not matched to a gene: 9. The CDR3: CASSPTGTGVVEKLFF. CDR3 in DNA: TGTGCCAGCAGCCCTACCGGGACAGGGGTTGTTGAAAAACTGTTTTTT.

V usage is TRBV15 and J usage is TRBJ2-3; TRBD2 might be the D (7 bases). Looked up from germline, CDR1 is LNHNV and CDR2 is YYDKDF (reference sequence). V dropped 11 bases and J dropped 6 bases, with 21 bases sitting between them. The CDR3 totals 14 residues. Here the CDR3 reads CASGRGGGADTQYF. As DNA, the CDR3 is TGTGCCTCCGGCCGAGGGGGGGGTGCGGATACGCAGTATTTT.

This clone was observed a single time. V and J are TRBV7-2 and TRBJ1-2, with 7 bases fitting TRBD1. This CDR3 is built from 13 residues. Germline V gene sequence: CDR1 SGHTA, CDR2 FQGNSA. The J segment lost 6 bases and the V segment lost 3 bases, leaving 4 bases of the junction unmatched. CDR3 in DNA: TGTGCCAGCAGCTTTACCAGGGGGGATGGCTACACCTTC. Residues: CASSFTRGDGYTF.

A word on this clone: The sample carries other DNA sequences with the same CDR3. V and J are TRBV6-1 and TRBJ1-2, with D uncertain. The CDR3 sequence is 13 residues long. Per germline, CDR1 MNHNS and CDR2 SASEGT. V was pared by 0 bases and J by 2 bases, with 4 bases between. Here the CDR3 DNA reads TGTGCCAGCAGTGAAGCGGGGAACTATGGCTACACCTTC. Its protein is CASSEAGNYGYTF.

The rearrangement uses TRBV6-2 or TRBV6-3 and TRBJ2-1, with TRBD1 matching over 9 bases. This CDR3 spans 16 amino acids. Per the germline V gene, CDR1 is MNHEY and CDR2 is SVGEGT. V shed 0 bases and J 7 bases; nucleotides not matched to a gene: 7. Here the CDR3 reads CASSYSVPGQGNEQFF. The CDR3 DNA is TGTGCCAGCAGTTACTCCGTCCCGGGACAGGGTAATGAGCAGTTCTTC.

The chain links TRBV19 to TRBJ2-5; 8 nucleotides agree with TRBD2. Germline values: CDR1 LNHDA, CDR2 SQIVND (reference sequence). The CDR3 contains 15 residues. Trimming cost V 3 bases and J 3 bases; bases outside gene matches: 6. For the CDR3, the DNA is TGTGCCAGTAGTATCCGGACTAGCCCAAAAGAGACCCAGTACTTC. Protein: CASSIRTSPKETQYF.

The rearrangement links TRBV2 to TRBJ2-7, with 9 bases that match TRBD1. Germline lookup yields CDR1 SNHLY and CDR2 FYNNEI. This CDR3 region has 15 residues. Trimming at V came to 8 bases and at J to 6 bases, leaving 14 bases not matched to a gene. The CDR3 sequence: CASFRLRDRESEQYF. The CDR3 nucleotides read TGTGCCAGCTTTCGGCTCCGGGACAGGGAAAGCGAGCAGTACTTC.

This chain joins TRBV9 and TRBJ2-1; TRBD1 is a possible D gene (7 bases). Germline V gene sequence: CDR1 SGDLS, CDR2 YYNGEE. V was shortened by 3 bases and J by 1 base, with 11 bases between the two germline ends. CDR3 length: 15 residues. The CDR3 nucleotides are TGTGCCAGCAGCGCAGGGGGGTTTTCCTACAATGAGCAGTTCTTC. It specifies CASSAGGFSYNEQFF.

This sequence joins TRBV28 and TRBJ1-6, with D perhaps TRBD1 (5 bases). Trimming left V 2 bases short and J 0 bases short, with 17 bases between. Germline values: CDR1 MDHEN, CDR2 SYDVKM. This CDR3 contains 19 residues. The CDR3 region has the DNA TGTGCCAGCAGTTTAGTAGCCTGGGGGGGAAGCTCCTATAATTCACCCCTCCACTTT. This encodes CASSLVAWGGSSYNSPLHF.

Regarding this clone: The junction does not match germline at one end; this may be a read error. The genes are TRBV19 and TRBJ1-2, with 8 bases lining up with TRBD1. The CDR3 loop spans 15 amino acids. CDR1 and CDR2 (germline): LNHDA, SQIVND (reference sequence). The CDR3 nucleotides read TGTGCCAGCAGTACCGACAGGGGAGCTAACTATGGCTACACCTTC. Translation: CASSTDRGANYGYTF.

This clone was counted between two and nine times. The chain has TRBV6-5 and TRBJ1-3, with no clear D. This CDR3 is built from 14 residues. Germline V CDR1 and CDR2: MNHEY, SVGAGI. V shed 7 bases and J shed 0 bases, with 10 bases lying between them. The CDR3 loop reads CASTGSYSGNTIYF. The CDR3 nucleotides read TGTGCCAGCACAGGTTCCTACTCTGGAAACACCATATATTTT.

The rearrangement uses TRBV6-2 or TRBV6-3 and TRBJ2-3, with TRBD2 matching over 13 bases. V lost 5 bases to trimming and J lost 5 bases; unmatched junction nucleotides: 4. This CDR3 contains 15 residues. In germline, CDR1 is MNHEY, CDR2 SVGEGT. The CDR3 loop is CASSPGLAGIDTQYF. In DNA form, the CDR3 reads TGTGCCAGCAGTCCGGGACTAGCGGGAATAGATACGCAGTATTTT.

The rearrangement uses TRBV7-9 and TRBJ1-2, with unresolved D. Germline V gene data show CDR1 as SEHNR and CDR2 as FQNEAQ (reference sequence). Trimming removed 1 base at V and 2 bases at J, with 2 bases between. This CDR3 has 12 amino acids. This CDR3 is CASSLENYGYTF. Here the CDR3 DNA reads TGTGCCAGCAGCTTAGAGAACTATGGCTACACCTTC. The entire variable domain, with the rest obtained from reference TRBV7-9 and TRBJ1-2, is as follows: DTGVSQNPRHKITKRGQNVTFRCDPISEHNRLYWYRQTLGQGPEFLTYFQNEAQLEKSRLLSDRFSAERPKGSFSTLEIQRTEQGDSAMYLCASSLENYGYTFGSGTRLTVV.

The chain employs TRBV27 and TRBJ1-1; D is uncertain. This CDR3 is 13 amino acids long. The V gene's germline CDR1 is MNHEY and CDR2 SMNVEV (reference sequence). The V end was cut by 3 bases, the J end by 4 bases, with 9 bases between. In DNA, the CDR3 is TGTGCCAGCAGTTTGGGAGGGAGCACTGAAGCTTTCTTT. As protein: CASSLGGSTEAFF.

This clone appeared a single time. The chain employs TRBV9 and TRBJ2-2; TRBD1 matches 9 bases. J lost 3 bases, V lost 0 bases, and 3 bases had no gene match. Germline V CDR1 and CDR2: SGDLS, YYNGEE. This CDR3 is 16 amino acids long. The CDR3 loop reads CASSVAGQGYTGELFF. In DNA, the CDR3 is TGTGCCAGCAGCGTAGCGGGACAGGGTTACACCGGGGAGCTGTTTTTT.

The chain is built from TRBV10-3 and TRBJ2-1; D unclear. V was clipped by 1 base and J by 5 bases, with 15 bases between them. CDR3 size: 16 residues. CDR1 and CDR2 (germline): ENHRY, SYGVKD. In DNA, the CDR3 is TGTGCCATCAGTGAGTTTGGCCCAACCCTCCACAATGAGCAGTTCTTC. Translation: CAISEFGPTLHNEQFF.

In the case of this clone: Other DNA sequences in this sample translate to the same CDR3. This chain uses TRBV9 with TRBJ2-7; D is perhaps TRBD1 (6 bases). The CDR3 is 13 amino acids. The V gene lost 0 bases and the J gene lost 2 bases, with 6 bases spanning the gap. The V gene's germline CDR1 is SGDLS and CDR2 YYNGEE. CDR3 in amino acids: CASSVGDTYEQYF. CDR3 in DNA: TGTGCCAGCAGCGTAGGGGACACCTACGAGCAGTACTTC.

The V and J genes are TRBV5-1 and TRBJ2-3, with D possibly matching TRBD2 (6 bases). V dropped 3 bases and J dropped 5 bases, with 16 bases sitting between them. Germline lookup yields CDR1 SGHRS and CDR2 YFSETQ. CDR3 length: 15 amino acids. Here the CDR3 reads CASSSKGARGDTQYF. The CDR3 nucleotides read TGCGCCAGCAGCTCGAAAGGGGCGCGGGGAGATACGCAGTATTTT. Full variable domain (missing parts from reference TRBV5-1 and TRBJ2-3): KAGVTQTPRYLIKTRGQQVTLSCSPISGHRSVSWYQQTPGQGLQFLFEYFSETQRNKGNFPGRFSGRQFSNSRSEMNVSTLELGDSALYLCASSSKGARGDTQYFGPGTRLTVL.

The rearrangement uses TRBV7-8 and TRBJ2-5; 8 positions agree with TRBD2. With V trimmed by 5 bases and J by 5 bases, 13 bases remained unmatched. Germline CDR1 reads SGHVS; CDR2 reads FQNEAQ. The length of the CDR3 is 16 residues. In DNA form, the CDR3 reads TGTGCCAGCAGCCCAGGCTTAAGCGGGGGTTCTGAGACCCAGTACTTC. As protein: CASSPGLSGGSETQYF.

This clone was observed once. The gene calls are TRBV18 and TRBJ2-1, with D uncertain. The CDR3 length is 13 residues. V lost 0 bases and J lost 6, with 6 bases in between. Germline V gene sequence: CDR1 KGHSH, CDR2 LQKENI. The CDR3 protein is CASSPPSSNEQFF. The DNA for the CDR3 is TGTGCCAGCTCACCACCTAGCTCCAATGAGCAGTTCTTC.

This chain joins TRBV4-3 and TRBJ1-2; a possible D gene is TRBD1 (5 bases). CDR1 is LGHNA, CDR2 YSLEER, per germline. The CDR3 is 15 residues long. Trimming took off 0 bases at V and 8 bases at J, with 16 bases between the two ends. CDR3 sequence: CASSQDLSGPPGYTF. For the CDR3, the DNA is TGCGCCAGCAGCCAAGATTTGTCGGGGCCGCCCGGCTACACCTTC.

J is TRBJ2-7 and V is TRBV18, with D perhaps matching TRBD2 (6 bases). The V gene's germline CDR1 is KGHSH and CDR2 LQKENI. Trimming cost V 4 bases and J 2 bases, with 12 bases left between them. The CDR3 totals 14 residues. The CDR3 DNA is TGTGCCAGCTCACAGGGGACTCAGACCTACGAGCAGTACTTC. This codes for CASSQGTQTYEQYF.

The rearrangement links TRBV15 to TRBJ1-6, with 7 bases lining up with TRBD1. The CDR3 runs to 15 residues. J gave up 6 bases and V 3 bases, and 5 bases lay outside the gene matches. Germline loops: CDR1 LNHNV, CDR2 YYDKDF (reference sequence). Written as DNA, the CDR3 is TGTGCCACCAGCAGGGGTGGGACAGTTAATTCACCCCTCCACTTT. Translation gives CATSRGGTVNSPLHF.

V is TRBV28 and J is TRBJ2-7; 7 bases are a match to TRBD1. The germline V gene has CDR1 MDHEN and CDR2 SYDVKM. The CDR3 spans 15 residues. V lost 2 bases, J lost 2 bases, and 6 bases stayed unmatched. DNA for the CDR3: TGTGCCAGCAGTTTACTGGGACAGCGAGCCTACGAGCAGTACTTC. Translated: CASSLLGQRAYEQYF.